This TCR beta chain was sequenced for a study of blood T cells in healthy people across ages. As to this clonotype: Its antigen is unknown.

The second PCR ran roughly 6 to 11 cycles with a sample-barcoded 5' primer and J-beta primers. TCRdb re-called the 5' RACE reads with MiXCR, one entry per CDR3 protein. The repertoire holds over a million distinct CDR3 sequences, with 45% as singletons. The V gene lost 6 bases and the J gene lost 4 bases, with 21 bases spanning the gap. The germline V gene has CDR1 DFQATT and CDR2 SNEGSKA (reference sequence). The CDR3 runs to 15 residues. Study observations and caveats: Conclusively comparing naive with antigen-experienced cells was impossible with unsorted PBMCs.

This TCR came from a woman in her fifties or sixties in good health. Sequenced: blood. The chain uses TRBV20-1 and TRBJ2-5; the D is unclear. The CDR3 DNA follows: TGCAGTGCGCCTCGCCAACGGAGCGTTCGAGAGACCCAGTACTTC. Amino acids: CSAPRQRSVRETQYF.